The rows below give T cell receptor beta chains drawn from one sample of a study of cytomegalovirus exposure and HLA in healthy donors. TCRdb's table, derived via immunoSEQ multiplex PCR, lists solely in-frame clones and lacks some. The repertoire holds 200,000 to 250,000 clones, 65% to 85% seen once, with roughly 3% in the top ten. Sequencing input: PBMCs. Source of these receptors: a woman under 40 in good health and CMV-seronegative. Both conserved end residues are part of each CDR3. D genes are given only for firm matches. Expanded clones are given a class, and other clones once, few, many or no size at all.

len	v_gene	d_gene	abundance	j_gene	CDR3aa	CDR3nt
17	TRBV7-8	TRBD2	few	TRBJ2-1	CASSFGLAGGIYNEQFF	TGTGCCAGCAGCTTTGGACTAGCGGGGGGGATTTACAATGAGCAGTTCTTC
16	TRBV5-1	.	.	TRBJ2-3	CASSLGGGPSTDTQYF	TGCGCCAGCAGCTTGGGGGGGGGCCCTAGCACAGATACGCAGTATTTT
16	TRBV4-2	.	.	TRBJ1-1	CASSGKSRQKNTEAFF	TGTGCCAGCAGCGGGAAGAGCAGACAGAAGAACACTGAAGCTTTCTTT
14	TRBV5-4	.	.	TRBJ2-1	CASSSQGPYREQFF	TGTGCCAGCAGCTCACAGGGCCCATACAGGGAGCAGTTCTTC
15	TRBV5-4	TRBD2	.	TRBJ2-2	CASSLTSGGTGELFF	TGTGCCAGCAGCCTGACTAGCGGCGGCACCGGGGAGCTGTTTTTT
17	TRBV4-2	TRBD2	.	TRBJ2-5	CASSQGLRTSGGETQYF	TGTGCCAGCAGCCAAGGACTAAGGACTAGCGGGGGGGAGACCCAGTACTTC
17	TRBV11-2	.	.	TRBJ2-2	CASTTPRRGVISGELFF	TGTGCCAGCACCACCCCAAGAAGAGGCGTTATCTCCGGGGAGCTGTTTTTT
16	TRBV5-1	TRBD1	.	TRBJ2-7	CASSSSTGWGSYEQYF	TGCGCCAGCAGCTCGTCGACAGGGTGGGGCTCCTACGAGCAGTACTTC
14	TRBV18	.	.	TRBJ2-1	CASSPGLTYNEQFF	TGTGCCAGCTCCCCCGGACTCACCTACAATGAGCAGTTCTTC
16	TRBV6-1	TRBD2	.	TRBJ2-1	CASSEAIAGGYNEQFF	TGTGCCAGCAGTGAAGCTATTGCGGGGGGCTACAATGAGCAGTTCTTC
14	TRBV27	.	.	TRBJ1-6	CASSLARGNSPLHF	TGTGCCAGCAGCTTAGCTCGAGGGAATTCACCCCTCCACTTT
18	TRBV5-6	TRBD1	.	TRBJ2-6	CASSRSRTGEPGANVLTF	TGTGCCAGCAGCCGAAGTCGGACAGGGGAGCCTGGGGCCAACGTCCTGACTTTC
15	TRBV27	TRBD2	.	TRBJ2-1	CASSFGLAGGNEQFF	TGTGCCAGCAGTTTTGGGCTAGCGGGGGGGAATGAGCAGTTCTTC
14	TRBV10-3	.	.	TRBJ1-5	CAISESGSNQPQHF	TGTGCCATCAGTGAAAGCGGAAGCAATCAGCCCCAGCATTTT
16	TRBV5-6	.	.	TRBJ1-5	CASSLRAGRLGQPQHF	TGTGCCAGCAGCTTGAGGGCAGGGAGGCTAGGTCAGCCCCAGCATTTT
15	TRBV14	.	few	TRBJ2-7	CASSQDRVSSGEQYF	TGTGCCAGCAGCCAAGACAGGGTCAGTTCGGGTGAGCAGTACTTC